The clone carrying this T cell receptor beta chain was observed a handful of times. These data come from a study of shared clonotypes between healthy human individuals. Libraries were prepared by immunoSEQ multiplex PCR; TCRdb keeps only in-frame clonotypes and omits some of them. Here the sample spans 2 million to 2.5 million clones, about nine tenths being singletons. Trimming at V came to 2 bases and at J to 9 bases, leaving 6 bases not matched to a gene. The germline V gene has CDR1 SGDLS and CDR2 YYNGEE. CDR3 size: 14 residues. This chain links TRBV9 with TRBJ1-5, with TRBD1 identical over 9 bases. The clonotype comes from a man younger than 35 in good health. Some clones in this sample may be carry-over from other donors' samples. Input material: naive CD4+ T cells from PBMCs. Subset here: CD45RA+ positively selected. Here the CDR3 reads CASSVGQGPSPQHF. The CDR3 nucleotides read TGTGCCAGCAGCGTGGGACAGGGCCCCTCGCCCCAGCATTTT.